The clone carrying this T cell receptor (beta chain) was recorded at least ten times. Library preparation tagged each individual cDNA molecule with a unique molecular identifier. TCRdb itself ran the RACE reads through MiXCR, one entry per CDR3 protein. The table records over 85,000 distinct CDR3 sequences, roughly 10% of them present only once. The record originates from a study of human T cells and chemical hapten exposure. The time point: pre-sensitization, week 0. Treatment defined: therapeutic diphenylcyclopropenone sensitization with weekly scalp DPC. The trim removed 4 bases at V and 8 bases at J, leaving 13 bases unmatched. The CDR3 extends over 15 amino acids. Germline CDR1 reads SGHNT; CDR2 reads YYREEE (reference sequence).

V is TRBV5-4 and J is TRBJ1-2; 8 bases match TRBD1. This TCR was recovered from a woman aged 55-69 years with alopecia areata. Some clones in this sample may be carry-over from other donors' samples. The material was whole blood, obtained in connection with sensitization to the hapten diphenylcyclopropenone (DPC). The chain's CDR3 is CASSRGGTGLEGYTF. CDR3 nucleotides: TGTGCCAGCAGCCGGGGGGGGACAGGCCTGGAAGGCTACACCTTC.